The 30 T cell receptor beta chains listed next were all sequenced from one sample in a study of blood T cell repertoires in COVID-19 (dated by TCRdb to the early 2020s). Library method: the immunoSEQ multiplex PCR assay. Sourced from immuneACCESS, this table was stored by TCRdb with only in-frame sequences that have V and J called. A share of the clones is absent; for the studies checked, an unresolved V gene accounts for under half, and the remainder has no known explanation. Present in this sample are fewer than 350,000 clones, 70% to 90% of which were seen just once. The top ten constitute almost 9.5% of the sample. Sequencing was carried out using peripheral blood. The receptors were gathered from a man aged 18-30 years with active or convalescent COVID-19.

In DNA, the CDR3 is TGTGCCAGCTCACCAGCGAAGGTTGGGCCAGATACGCAGTATTTT. It is translated as CASSPAKVGPDTQYF. This sequence joins TRBV18 and TRBJ2-3; no clear D. Trimming removed 2 bases from V and 4 bases from J, with 13 bases in between. The CDR3 has 15 amino acids. Germline CDR1 reads KGHSH; CDR2 reads LQKENI. Supplemented by reference TRBV18 and TRBJ2-3, the full variable domain reads NAGVMQNPRHLVRRRGQEARLRCSPMKGHSHVYWYRQLPEEGLKFMVYLQKENIIDESGMPKERFSAEFPKEGPSILRIQQVVRGDSAAYFCASSPAKVGPDTQYFGPGTRLTVL.

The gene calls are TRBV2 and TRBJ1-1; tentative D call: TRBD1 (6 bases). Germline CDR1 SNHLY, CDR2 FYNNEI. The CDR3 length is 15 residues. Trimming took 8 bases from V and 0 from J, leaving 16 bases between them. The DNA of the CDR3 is TGTGCCAGCTCCCCCACAGGGACAATGAACACTGAAGCTTTCTTT. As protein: CASSPTGTMNTEAFF. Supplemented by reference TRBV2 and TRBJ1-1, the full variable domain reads EPEVTQTPSHQVTQMGQEVILRCVPISNHLYFYWYRQILGQKVEFLVSFYNNEISEKSEIFDDQFSVERPDGSNFTLKIRSTKLEDSAMYFCASSPTGTMNTEAFFGQGTRLTVV.

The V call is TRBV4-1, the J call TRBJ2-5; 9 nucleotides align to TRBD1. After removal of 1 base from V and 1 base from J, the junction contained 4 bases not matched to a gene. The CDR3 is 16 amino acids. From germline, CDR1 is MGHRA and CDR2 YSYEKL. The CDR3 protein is CASSQGGQGSQETQYF. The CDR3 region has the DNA TGCGCCAGCAGCCAAGGAGGACAGGGGTCCCAAGAGACCCAGTACTTC.

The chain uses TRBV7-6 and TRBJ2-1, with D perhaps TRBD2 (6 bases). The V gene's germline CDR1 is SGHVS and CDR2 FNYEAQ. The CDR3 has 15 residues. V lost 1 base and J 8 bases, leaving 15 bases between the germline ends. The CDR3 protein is CASSLVVEGWHEQFF. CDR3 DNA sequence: TGTGCCAGCAGCTTAGTCGTGGAGGGGTGGCATGAGCAGTTCTTC.

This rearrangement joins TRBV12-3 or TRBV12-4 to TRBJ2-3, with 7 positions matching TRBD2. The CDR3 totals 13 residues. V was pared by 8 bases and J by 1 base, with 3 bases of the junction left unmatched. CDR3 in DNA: TGTGCCAGCGGGACTACTCGCACAGATACGCAGTATTTT. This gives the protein CASGTTRTDTQYF.

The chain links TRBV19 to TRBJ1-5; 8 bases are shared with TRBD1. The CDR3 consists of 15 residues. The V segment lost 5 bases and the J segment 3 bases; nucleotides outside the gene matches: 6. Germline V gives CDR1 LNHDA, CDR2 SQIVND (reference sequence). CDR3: CASSGGQAYNQPQHF. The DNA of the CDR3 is TGTGCCAGTAGTGGGGGACAGGCATACAATCAGCCCCAGCATTTT.

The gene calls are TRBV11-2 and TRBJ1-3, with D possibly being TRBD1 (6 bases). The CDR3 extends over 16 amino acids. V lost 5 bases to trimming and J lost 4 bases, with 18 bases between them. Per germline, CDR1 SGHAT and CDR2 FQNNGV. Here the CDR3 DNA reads TGTGCCAGCAGCCTCGGACAGCTCTTGGCCGGAAACACCATATATTTT. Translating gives CASSLGQLLAGNTIYF.

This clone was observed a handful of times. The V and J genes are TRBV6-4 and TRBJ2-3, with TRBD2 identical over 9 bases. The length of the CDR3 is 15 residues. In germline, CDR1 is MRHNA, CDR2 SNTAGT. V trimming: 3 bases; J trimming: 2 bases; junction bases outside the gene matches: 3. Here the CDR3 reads CASSERGGFTDTQYF. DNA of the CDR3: TGTGCCAGCAGTGAGCGGGGGGGTTTCACAGATACGCAGTATTTT.

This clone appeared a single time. The CDR3 DNA sequence: TGTGCCAGTAGTTGGCCCGGGACAGGGGGAAAAACCGGGGAGCTGTTTTTT. Translated, it gives CASSWPGTGGKTGELFF. The rearrangement links TRBV19 to TRBJ2-2, with 11 nucleotides matching TRBD1. Germline loops: CDR1 LNHDA, CDR2 SQIVND (reference sequence). The CDR3 sequence is 17 residues long. The ends lost 5 bases at V and 5 bases at J; junction bases unmatched: 10.

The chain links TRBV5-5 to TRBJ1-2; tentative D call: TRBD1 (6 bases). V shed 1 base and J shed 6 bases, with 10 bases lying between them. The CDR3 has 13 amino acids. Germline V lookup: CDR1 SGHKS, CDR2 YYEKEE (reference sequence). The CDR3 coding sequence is TGTGCCAGCAGCTTGCTGGGGGCGGATGGCTACACCTTC. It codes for CASSLLGADGYTF.

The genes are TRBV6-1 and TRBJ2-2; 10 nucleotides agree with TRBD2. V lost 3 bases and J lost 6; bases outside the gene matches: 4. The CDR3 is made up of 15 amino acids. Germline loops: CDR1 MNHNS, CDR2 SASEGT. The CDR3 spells CASSESSGGPGELFF. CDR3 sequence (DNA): TGTGCCAGCAGTGAGTCTAGCGGGGGACCCGGGGAGCTGTTTTTT.

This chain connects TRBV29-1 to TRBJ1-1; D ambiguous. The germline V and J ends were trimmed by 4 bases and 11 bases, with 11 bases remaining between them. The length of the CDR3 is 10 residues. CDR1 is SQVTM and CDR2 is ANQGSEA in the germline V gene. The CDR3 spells CSVVEGEAFF. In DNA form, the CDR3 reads TGCAGCGTTGTGGAGGGAGAGGCTTTCTTT.

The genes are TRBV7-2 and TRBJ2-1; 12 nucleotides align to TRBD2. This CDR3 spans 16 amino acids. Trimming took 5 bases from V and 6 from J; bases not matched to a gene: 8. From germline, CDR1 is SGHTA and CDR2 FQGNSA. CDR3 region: CASSTRLAGETNEQFF. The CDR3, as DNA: TGTGCCAGCAGCACCCGACTAGCGGGGGAAACCAATGAGCAGTTCTTC.

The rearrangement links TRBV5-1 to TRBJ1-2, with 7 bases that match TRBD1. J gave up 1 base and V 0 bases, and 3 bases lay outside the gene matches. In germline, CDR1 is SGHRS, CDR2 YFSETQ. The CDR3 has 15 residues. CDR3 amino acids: CASSLGQGGNYGYTF. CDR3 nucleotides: TGCGCCAGCAGCTTGGGACAGGGAGGTAACTATGGCTACACCTTC.

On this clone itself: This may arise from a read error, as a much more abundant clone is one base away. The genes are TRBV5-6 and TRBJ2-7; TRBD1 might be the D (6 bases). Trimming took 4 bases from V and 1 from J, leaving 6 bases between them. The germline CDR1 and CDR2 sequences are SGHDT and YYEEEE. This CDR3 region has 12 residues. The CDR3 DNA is TGTGCCAGCAGCACAGGGTCCTACGAGCAGTACTTC. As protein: CASSTGSYEQYF.

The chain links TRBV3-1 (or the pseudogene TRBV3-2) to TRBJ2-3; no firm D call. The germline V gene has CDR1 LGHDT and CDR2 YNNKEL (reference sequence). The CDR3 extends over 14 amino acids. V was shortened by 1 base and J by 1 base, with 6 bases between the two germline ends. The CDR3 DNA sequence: TGTGCCAGCAGCCAAGTACGGGGCACAGATACGCAGTATTTT. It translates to CASSQVRGTDTQYF.

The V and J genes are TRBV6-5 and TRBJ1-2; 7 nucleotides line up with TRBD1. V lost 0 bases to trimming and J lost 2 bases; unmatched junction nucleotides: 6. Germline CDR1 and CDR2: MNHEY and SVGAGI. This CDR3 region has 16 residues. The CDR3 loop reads CASSYSPTGWNYGYTF. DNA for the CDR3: TGTGCCAGCAGTTACTCACCGACAGGGTGGAACTATGGCTACACCTTC.

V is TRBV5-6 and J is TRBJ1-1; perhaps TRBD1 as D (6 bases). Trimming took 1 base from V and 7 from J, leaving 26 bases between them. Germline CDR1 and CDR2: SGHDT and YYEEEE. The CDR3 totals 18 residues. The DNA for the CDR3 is TGTGCCAGCAGCTTGACTCGCAGGGGCAATGGGTCCGGGCATGAAGCTTTCTTT. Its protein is CASSLTRRGNGSGHEAFF.

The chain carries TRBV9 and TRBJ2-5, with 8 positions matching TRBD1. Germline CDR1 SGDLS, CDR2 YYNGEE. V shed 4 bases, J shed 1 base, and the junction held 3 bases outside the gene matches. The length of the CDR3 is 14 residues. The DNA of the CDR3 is TGTGCCAGCAGCTTCGGACAGGGCCAAGAGACCCAGTACTTC. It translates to CASSFGQGQETQYF.

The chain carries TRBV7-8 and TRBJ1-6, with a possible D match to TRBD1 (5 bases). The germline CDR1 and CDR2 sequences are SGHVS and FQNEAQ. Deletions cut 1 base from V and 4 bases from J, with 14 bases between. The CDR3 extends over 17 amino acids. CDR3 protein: CASSLGGGVRYNSPLHF. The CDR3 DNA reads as TGTGCCAGCAGCTTAGGGGGCGGGGTCAGGTATAATTCACCCCTCCACTTT.

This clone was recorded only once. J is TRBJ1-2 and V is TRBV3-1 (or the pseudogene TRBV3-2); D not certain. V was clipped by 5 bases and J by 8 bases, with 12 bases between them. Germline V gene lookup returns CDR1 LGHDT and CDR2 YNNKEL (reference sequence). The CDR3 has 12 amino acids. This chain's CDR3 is CASSFTASGYTF. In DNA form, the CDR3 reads TGTGCCAGCAGCTTCACAGCTTCGGGCTACACCTTC.

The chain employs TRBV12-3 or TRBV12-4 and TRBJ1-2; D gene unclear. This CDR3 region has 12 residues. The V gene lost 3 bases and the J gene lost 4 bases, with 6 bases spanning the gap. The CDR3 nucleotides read TGTGCCAGCAGTTTGTCAGTCTATGGCTACACCTTC. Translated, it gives CASSLSVYGYTF.

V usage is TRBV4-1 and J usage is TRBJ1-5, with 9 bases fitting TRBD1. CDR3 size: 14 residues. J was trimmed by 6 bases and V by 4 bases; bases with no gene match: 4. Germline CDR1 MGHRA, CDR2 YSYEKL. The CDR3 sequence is CASSPQGATQPQHF. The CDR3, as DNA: TGCGCCAGCAGCCCACAGGGGGCAACTCAGCCCCAGCATTTT.

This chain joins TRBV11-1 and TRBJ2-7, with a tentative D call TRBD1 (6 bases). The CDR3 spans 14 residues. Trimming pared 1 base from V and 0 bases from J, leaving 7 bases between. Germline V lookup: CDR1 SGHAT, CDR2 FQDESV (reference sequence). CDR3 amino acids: CASSLGDNSYEQYF. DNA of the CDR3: TGTGCCAGCAGCTTAGGGGACAACTCCTACGAGCAGTACTTC.

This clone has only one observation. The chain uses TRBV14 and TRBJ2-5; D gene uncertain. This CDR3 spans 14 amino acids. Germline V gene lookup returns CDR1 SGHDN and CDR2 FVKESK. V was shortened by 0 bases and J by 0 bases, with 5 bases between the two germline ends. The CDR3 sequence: CASSQDLYQETQYF. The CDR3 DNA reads TGTGCCAGCAGCCAAGATCTTTACCAAGAGACCCAGTACTTC.

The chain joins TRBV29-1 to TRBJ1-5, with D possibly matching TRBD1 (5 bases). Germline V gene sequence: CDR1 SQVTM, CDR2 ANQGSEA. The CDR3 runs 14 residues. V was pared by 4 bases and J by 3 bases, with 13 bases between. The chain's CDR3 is CSVAPQGNNQPQHF. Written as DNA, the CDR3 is TGCAGCGTTGCCCCCCAGGGCAACAATCAGCCCCAGCATTTT.

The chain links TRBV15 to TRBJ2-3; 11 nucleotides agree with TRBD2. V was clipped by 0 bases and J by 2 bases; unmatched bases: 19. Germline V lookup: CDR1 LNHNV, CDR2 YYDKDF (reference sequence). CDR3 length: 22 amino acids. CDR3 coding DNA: TGTGCCACCAGCAGAGAAGGTTTAGCTAGCGGGGGGCCGAATGGTGACACAGATACGCAGTATTTT. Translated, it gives CATSREGLASGGPNGDTDTQYF.

CDR3 amino acids: CASSFPGADTQYF. The CDR3 DNA reads TGTGCCAGCAGCTTCCCCGGAGCGGATACGCAGTATTTT. This chain uses TRBV7-2 with TRBJ2-3, with unresolved D. Trimming cost V 3 bases and J 6 bases, with 10 bases left between them. The CDR3 has 13 residues. Germline V CDR1 and CDR2: SGHTA, FQGNSA.

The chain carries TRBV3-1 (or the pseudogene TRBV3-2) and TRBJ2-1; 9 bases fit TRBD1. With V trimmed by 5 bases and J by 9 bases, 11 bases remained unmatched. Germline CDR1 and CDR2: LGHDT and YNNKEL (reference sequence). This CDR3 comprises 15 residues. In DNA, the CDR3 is TGTGCCAGCAGCGCATACAGGGGGCCCCTCGGTGAGCAGTTCTTC. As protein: CASSAYRGPLGEQFF.

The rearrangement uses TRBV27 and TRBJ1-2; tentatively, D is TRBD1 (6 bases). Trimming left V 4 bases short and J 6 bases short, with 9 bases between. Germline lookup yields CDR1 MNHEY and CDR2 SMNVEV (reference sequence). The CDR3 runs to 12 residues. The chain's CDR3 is CASSSPGDGYTF. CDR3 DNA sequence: TGTGCCAGCAGTTCACCAGGGGATGGCTACACCTTC.